The 21 T cell receptor beta chains given below trace back to one sample, sequenced in a study of cytomegalovirus exposure and HLA in healthy donors. It was with 60 Vbeta and 13 Jbeta primers that the PCR ran. Method: immunoSEQ multiplex PCR; TCRdb's copy keeps in-frame clones and lacks some. The data show approximately 160,000 clones, roughly four fifths seen once. Source material: PBMCs. The receptors here all came from a girl between 5 and 17 years old in good health and CMV-seropositive.

The V and J genes are TRBV29-1 and TRBJ2-7; TRBD1 aligns across 10 bases. The V gene's germline CDR1 is SQVTM and CDR2 ANQGSEA. This CDR3 comprises 15 residues. With 3 bases clipped from V and 4 bases from J, the junction kept 9 bases outside the gene matches. CDR3 coding DNA: TGCAGCGTTGAGGCGGGACAGGGGTTCCCATACGAGCAGTACTTC. Protein sequence: CSVEAGQGFPYEQYF.

The V gene is TRBV5-4, the J gene TRBJ1-1; D is ambiguous. Per germline, CDR1 SGHNT and CDR2 YYREEE (reference sequence). The CDR3 has 14 residues. The V end lost 2 bases, the J end lost 5 bases, and 13 bases lay between the germline ends. The CDR3 DNA follows: TGTGCCAGCAGCTTACCCGGGGAGATGACTGAAGCTTTCTTT. Amino acids: CASSLPGEMTEAFF.

With regard to this clone: The same CDR3 can be traced to other DNA sequences in this sample. The chain is built from TRBV6-5 and TRBJ1-2; 8 nucleotides agree with TRBD1. The CDR3 length is 13 residues. From germline, CDR1 is MNHEY and CDR2 SVGAGI. The ends lost 5 bases at V and 4 bases at J; junction bases unmatched: 3. In DNA form, the CDR3 reads TGTGCCAGCAGTCGCGACAGGGGCTATGGCTACACCTTC. Protein: CASSRDRGYGYTF.

V gene TRBV2 combines with J gene TRBJ1-2, with 11 bases identical to TRBD1. The V gene's germline CDR1 is SNHLY and CDR2 FYNNEI. V dropped 4 bases and J dropped 1; count of bases not matched to a gene: 2. CDR3 length: 15 residues. This CDR3 is CASSGDRGSNYGYTF. DNA of the CDR3: TGTGCCAGCAGTGGGGACAGGGGGAGTAACTATGGCTACACCTTC.

This clone showed up just once. V usage is TRBV10-3 and J usage is TRBJ2-5; 8 nucleotides align to TRBD1. The J call is doubtful: the DNA matches TRBJ2-7 better. CDR3 length: 13 residues. Germline loops: CDR1 ENHRY, CDR2 SYGVKD. The CDR3 nucleotides read TGTGCCATCAGCCGGGACAGGTCCTACGAGCAGTACTTC. Its protein product is CAISRDRSYEQYF.

The chain has TRBV4-1 and TRBJ2-2, with a tentative D call TRBD1 (8 bases). V was pared by 4 bases and J by 5 bases, with 20 bases between. The CDR3 is 17 residues long. Germline loops: CDR1 MGHRA, CDR2 YSYEKL. CDR3 in amino acids: CASSPLGQGGGTGELFF. The CDR3 coding sequence is TGCGCCAGCAGCCCCCTCGGACAGGGAGGGGGAACCGGGGAGCTGTTTTTT.

This clone appeared a few times. J is TRBJ1-2 and V is TRBV13; D is possibly TRBD1 (6 bases). CDR1 is PRHDT, CDR2 FYEKMQ, per germline (reference sequence). CDR3 length: 17 residues. V was cut by 3 bases and J by 0 bases, with 17 bases left in between. CDR3 protein: CASSLVDGTRTNYGYTF. In DNA, the CDR3 is TGTGCCAGCAGCTTGGTCGATGGGACAAGGACTAACTATGGCTACACCTTC.

This chain connects TRBV29-1 to TRBJ1-1, with D possibly being TRBD1 (6 bases). Germline V gene sequence: CDR1 SQVTM, CDR2 ANQGSEA. The ends were cut back, 7 bases at V and 5 bases at J, with 20 bases in the middle. This CDR3 has 14 residues. The CDR3 sequence: CSAVDRVYSTEAFF. The DNA for the CDR3 is TGCAGCGCCGTGGACAGAGTGTACTCAACTGAAGCTTTCTTT. Full variable domain (outside the CDR3, taken from reference TRBV29-1 and TRBJ1-1): SAVISQKPSRDICQRGTSLTIQCQVDSQVTMMFWYRQQPGQSLTLIATANQGSEATYESGFVIDKFPISRPNLTFSTLTVSNMSPEDSSIYLCSAVDRVYSTEAFFGQGTRLTVV.

J is TRBJ1-5 and V is TRBV2, with 9 bases fitting TRBD1. The CDR3 runs to 17 residues. Trimming removed 4 bases from V and 1 base from J; junction bases left unmatched: 8. Germline CDR1 SNHLY, CDR2 FYNNEI. The CDR3, as DNA: TGTGCCAGCAGTGTGGGACAGGGCGTCTTCAGCAATCAGCCCCAGCATTTT. Its protein product is CASSVGQGVFSNQPQHF.

This clone appeared a single time. This rearrangement joins TRBV18 to TRBJ1-2, with D perhaps TRBD1 (5 bases). This CDR3 has 13 residues. Germline values: CDR1 KGHSH, CDR2 LQKENI. The ends were cut back, 6 bases at V and 8 bases at J, with 16 bases in the middle. CDR3 protein: CASSHPDSFGYTF. Written as DNA, the CDR3 is TGTGCCAGCTCCCACCCAGACAGCTTCGGCTACACCTTC. Variable domain in full (rest from reference TRBV18 and TRBJ1-2): NAGVMQNPRHLVRRRGQEARLRCSPMKGHSHVYWYRQLPEEGLKFMVYLQKENIIDESGMPKERFSAEFPKEGPSILRIQQVVRGDSAAYFCASSHPDSFGYTFGSGTRLTVV.

Here the CDR3 reads CASSSGAGAGVLGEQYF. CDR3 DNA: TGCGCCAGCAGTTCTGGAGCAGGCGCGGGGGTACTAGGCGAGCAGTACTTC. The chain employs TRBV10-2 and TRBJ2-7; TRBD2 agrees at 7 bases. CDR1 is WSHSY, CDR2 SAAADI, per germline. The V gene end was trimmed by 5 bases and the J gene end by 6 bases; junction bases not matched to a gene: 19. The CDR3 has 17 amino acids.

The chain combines TRBV5-1 with TRBJ2-2; 9 bases align to TRBD1. The V gene's germline CDR1 is SGHRS and CDR2 YFSETQ. This CDR3 region has 14 residues. V lost 4 bases, J lost 5 bases, and 3 bases stayed unmatched. CDR3 DNA sequence: TGCGCCAGCAGCACGGGACAGGGTACCGGGGAGCTGTTTTTT. It codes for CASSTGQGTGELFF.

Worth noting for this clone: This CDR3 is also generated by other DNA sequences in the sample. J is TRBJ1-1 and V is TRBV6-5; 8 bases are a match to TRBD1. Germline lookup yields CDR1 MNHEY and CDR2 SVGAGI. The length of the CDR3 is 15 residues. Trimming removed 0 bases from V and 5 bases from J; junction bases left unmatched: 5. The CDR3 loop reads CASSYSGQGGTEAFF. CDR3 sequence (DNA): TGTGCCAGCAGTTACTCCGGACAGGGAGGAACTGAAGCTTTCTTT.

As to this clone: Mismatch with germline at one junction end may stem from a read error. The chain is built from TRBV7-7 and TRBJ1-1, with no clear D. This CDR3 spans 13 amino acids. Germline-derived CDR1 and CDR2 are SSHAT and FNYEAQ (reference sequence). The CDR3, as DNA: TGTGCTAGCAGCCGAAACAAGAACACTGAAGCTTTCTTT. Encoded protein: CASSRNKNTEAFF. Based on the CDR3 plus reference TRBV7-7 and TRBJ1-1, the full variable domain is GAGVSQSPRYKVTKRGQDVTLRCDPISSHATLYWYQQALGQGPEFLTYFNYEAQPDKSGLPSDRFSAERPEGSISTLTIQRTEQRDSAMYRCASSRNKNTEAFFGQGTRLTVV.

The count of this clone is one. Here the CDR3 DNA reads TGTGCCAGCAGTGGCGAGACAGGAATACCGCTTATGAACACTGAAGCTTTCTTT. Its translation: CASSGETGIPLMNTEAFF. The chain uses TRBV6-1 and TRBJ1-1, with a tentative D call TRBD1 (6 bases). The CDR3 totals 18 residues. The germline gives CDR1 MNHNS, CDR2 SASEGT. Trimming shortened V by 4 bases and J by 0 bases, and 21 bases separated the two germline ends.

The chain carries TRBV6-5 and TRBJ2-7, with TRBD1 identical over 9 bases. Germline V gives CDR1 MNHEY, CDR2 SVGAGI. Trimming at V came to 2 bases and at J to 7 bases, leaving 9 bases not matched to a gene. The CDR3 loop spans 15 amino acids. As DNA, the CDR3 is TGTGCCAGCAGTTACACTACAGGGGGCGCGAAAGAGCAGTACTTC. Translated, it gives CASSYTTGGAKEQYF.

CDR3: CASSFSRGSDYGYTF. The DNA for the CDR3 is TGTGCCAGCAGCTTCTCGAGGGGGTCTGACTATGGCTACACCTTC. The chain joins TRBV11-2 to TRBJ1-2; a weak D match, TRBD1 (6 bases). Looked up from germline, CDR1 is SGHAT and CDR2 is FQNNGV. This CDR3 is built from 15 residues. Trimming took 3 bases from V and 3 from J, leaving 14 bases between them.

Turning to this clone: This CDR3 is also generated by other DNA sequences in the sample. The V gene is TRBV6-5, the J gene TRBJ2-7, with 9 bases lining up with TRBD1. Trimming removed 5 bases from V and 2 bases from J; junction bases left unmatched: 7. The CDR3 extends over 15 amino acids. In germline, CDR1 is MNHEY, CDR2 SVGAGI. The CDR3 DNA sequence: TGTGCCAGCAGTGCCAGGGGACAGGGCACCTACGAGCAGTACTTC. As protein: CASSARGQGTYEQYF.

This chain uses TRBV5-1 with TRBJ2-3; D may be TRBD1 (5 bases). The CDR3 totals 17 residues. V lost 4 bases, J lost 1 base, and 19 bases lay in between. Germline loops: CDR1 SGHRS, CDR2 YFSETQ. The CDR3 region is CASSQRPREGGTDTQYF. The CDR3 DNA reads TGCGCCAGCAGCCAACGGCCCAGGGAAGGGGGCACAGATACGCAGTATTTT.

The chain couples TRBV14 to TRBJ2-3; D perhaps matches TRBD1 (5 bases). Germline V gene sequence: CDR1 SGHDN, CDR2 FVKESK. CDR3 length: 16 amino acids. V was clipped by 0 bases and J by 2 bases, with 12 bases between them. The CDR3 is CASSQDVTGHTDTQYF. Here the CDR3 DNA reads TGTGCCAGCAGCCAAGATGTAACAGGACACACAGATACGCAGTATTTT.

The chain joins TRBV7-3 to TRBJ2-3; 10 positions agree with TRBD2. Germline CDR1 and CDR2: SGHTA and FQGTGA. The CDR3 sequence is 19 residues long. Trimming cost V 4 bases and J 2 bases; bases outside gene matches: 15. CDR3 in amino acids: CASSSTRWGLAGDTDTQYF. The CDR3 DNA reads as TGTGCCAGCAGCTCAACACGCTGGGGGCTAGCGGGGGACACAGATACGCAGTATTTT.